This T cell receptor beta chain was found in a study of CD4 T cells in relation to SARS-CoV-2 and coronaviruses. Study context: After roughly ten days of antigen culture, PBMC TCR beta CDR3s were sequenced. Broader study findings: Around 62% of donors had memory CD4+ clonotypes crossrecognizing SARS-CoV-2 and common cold coronavirus spike.

The repertoire was sequenced with immunoSEQ multiplex PCR; TCRdb's copy has only in-frame clones and lacks some. The sample lists about 11,000 clones, roughly 84% seen once, with approximately 24% in the top ten. Note on this clone: What it recognizes is unknown.

CDR3 length: 15 amino acids. V was pared by 1 base and J by 1 base, with 3 bases of the junction left unmatched. The V gene's germline CDR1 is SGHTA and CDR2 FQGNSA. CD4+ T cells from unexposed donors were obtained before the COVID-19 pandemic (2011-2018). After approximately 10 days of culture, CD4+ T cells were isolated. Sequenced sample: CD4+ T cells from PBMCs, cultured in vitro. The clonotype comes from a human donor in good health. The chain is built from TRBV7-2 and TRBJ2-5; 7 nucleotides agree with TRBD2. The CDR3 region has the DNA TGTGCCAGCAGCTTAGTCGCGGGGGTCCAAGAGACCCAGTACTTC. Amino acids: CASSLVAGVQETQYF.